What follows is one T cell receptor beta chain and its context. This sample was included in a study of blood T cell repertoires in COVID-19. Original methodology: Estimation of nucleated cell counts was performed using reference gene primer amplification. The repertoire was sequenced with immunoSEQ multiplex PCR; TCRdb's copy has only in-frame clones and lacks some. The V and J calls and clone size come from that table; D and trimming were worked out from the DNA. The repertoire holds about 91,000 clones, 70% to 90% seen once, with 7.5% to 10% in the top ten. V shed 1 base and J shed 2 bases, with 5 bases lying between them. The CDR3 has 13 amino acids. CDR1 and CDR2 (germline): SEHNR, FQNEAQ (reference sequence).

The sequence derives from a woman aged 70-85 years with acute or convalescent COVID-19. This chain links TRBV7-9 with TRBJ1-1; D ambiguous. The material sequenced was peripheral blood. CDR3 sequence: CASSLGSNTEAFF. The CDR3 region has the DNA TGTGCCAGCAGCTTAGGTAGTAACACTGAAGCTTTCTTT.